Detailed here is one T cell receptor (beta chain). Its antigen remains undetermined. One base away there is no much larger clone; base qualities are not given. At study entry, adolescents were screened for latent tuberculosis infection by tuberculin skin test and QuantiFERON-TB GOLD In-Tube IGRA. Immunosequencing of unsorted cryopreserved PBMC covered, on average, around 96,000 T cells per clinical donor. Eleven high schools in the Worcester region of the Western Cape, South Africa, served as enrollment sites for adolescents aged 12 to 18 years. Some 10 adolescents infected with M. tuberculosis and ten uninfected adolescents were chosen and matched for age and sex. PBMC from adolescents were isolated by density centrifugation from freshly drawn heparinized blood and then cryopreserved. TCR libraries were generated with the immunoSEQ multiplex PCR assay, using TCR-beta and/or TCR-alpha/delta assays for each sample. The amplified TCR libraries were sequenced on the Illumina high-throughput platform. For the original study's pipeline: Clustering and dimensionality reduction relied on pairwise TCRdist distances among GMM-specific receptors from T cells that were either sorted ex vivo or expanded in vitro. Each clinical repertoire received a mean NN-distance score, defined as the average TCRdist to the nearest 10% of tetramer-positive reference sequences. To compute GEM TCR motif frequency, the fraction of unique TCRs matching known GEM sequences by V/J usage and CDR3 length was calculated. Active tuberculosis was classified by linear discriminant analysis with leave-one-out cross-validation, implemented in scikit-learn. Here the immuneACCESS table is served through TCRdb, limited to in-frame sequences with V and J called. Missing clones are a known gap in these copies; in checked studies unresolved V genes cover under half, and the rest lacks a known reason. V and J calls and clone size are those listed in that table; D and trimming were worked out from the DNA. The table for this sample lists more than 20,000 clones; approximately 92% of them were counted only once. The top ten clonotypes cover under 15% of the sample.

This sample was taken from a study of T cells in tuberculosis (dated by TCRdb to between 2017 and 2018). Background on the whole study: To characterize T cells specific for the mycobacterial lipid antigen glucose monomycolate (GMM), the study used CD1B tetramers together with high-throughput TCR immunosequencing. In a South African clinical cohort, IGRA-negative adolescents, IGRA-positive adolescents with latent tuberculosis and adults with active tuberculosis were compared, with ten people in each group. What the study reported, not specific to this receptor: Clinical samples were chosen by availability of cryopreserved specimens, and active tuberculosis cases were adults while controls were adolescents. An accuracy of 87% (AUROC 0.90) was reached by a classifier using the diverse GMM-specific repertoire, compared with around 70% accuracy when GEM motif frequencies were used. Smaller mean NN-distances to GMM-specific TCRs were observed in active tuberculosis TCR-alpha repertoires than in IGRA-negative controls, suggesting clonal expansion of GMM-specific TCRs. Shorter CDR3-alpha lengths in active tuberculosis patients partly drove the smaller NN-distances, and the TCR-beta difference was not statistically significant.

CDR1 and CDR2 were assigned from the germline V gene as MNHEY and SVGAGI. Deletion took 3 bases off V and 2 bases off J, with a span of 11 bases between the germline ends. From cysteine to phenylalanine, the CDR3 is 15 amino acids long. This entry keeps only the CDR3 DNA: 45 bases, framed from base 1. This receptor chain uses TRBV6-5 and TRBJ1-5; the D segment could be TRBD1, given 5 matching bases. Sequencing was done on a sample of PBMCs. The receptor was derived from a donor under 30 with latent tuberculosis or without tuberculosis infection. The nucleotide sequence is given as TGTGCCAGCAGTTATTCGGGGGTCGGCAATCAGCCCCAGCATTTT. It encodes CASSYSGVGNQPQHF.